The rows below give T cell receptor beta chains drawn from one sample of a study. TCRdb used MiXCR to reprocess the RT-PCR reads, holding one entry per CDR3 protein. This table has 650,000 to 800,000 distinct CDR3 sequences, about 14% appearing once. Sequencing was performed on memory CD4+ T cells from blood. The source is a female donor in good health, serving as a healthy control. The CDR3 runs from the conserved cysteine through the conserved F or W. The D gene is left open where the match is weak. Size is omitted from some rows. Given values are once, few, many or a class for expanded clones.

cdr3_nt cdr3_aa j_call v_call clone_size d_call
TGTGCCAGCAGTTTAGGGGCCAGCCCCTCCGCGACAGATACGCAGTATTTT CASSLGASPSATDTQYF TRBJ2-3 TRBV12-3/TRBV12-4 - -
TGCGCCAGCAGCGTCCCAGGGGGAGATACGCAGTATTTT CASSVPGGDTQYF TRBJ2-3 TRBV5-1 few TRBD1
TGCGCCAGCACCATCGCAACGGGAGGAGGCAACGAGCAGTACTTC CASTIATGGGNEQYF TRBJ2-7 TRBV5-1 - TRBD2
TGTGCCAGCAGCAGTAGGAACAGAGCTAACTATGGCTACACCTTC CASSSRNRANYGYTF TRBJ1-2 TRBV21-1 - -
TGTGCCAGCAGCTTGGCCACTAGCGGACAACTATCGTACAATGAGCAGTTCTTC CASSLATSGQLSYNEQFF TRBJ2-1 TRBV5-4 - TRBD2
TGCGCCAGCAGCTTGGGGCGCGAGGCCTACGAGCAGTACTTC CASSLGREAYEQYF TRBJ2-7 TRBV5-1 few -
TGTGCCAGCAGTTACTTGGCCCGTGCGAACAATGAGCAGTTCTTC CASSYLARANNEQFF TRBJ2-1 TRBV6-2/TRBV6-3 few -
TGTGCCAGCAGTTCCGGGCTTAATTCACCCCTCCACTTT CASSSGLNSPLHF TRBJ1-6 TRBV6-6 - -
TGTGCCAGCAGTGAAAACGGGGAGACCCAGTACTTC CASSENGETQYF TRBJ2-5 TRBV2 - -
TGCAGTGCTAGAGGGACAGCAAGTAGCAATCAGCCCCAGCATTTT CSARGTASSNQPQHF TRBJ1-5 TRBV20-1 many -
TGCAGTGCTAGGGCCCGCGAAGGACATAAAGCTTTCTTT CSARAREGHKAFF TRBJ1-1 TRBV20-1 - -
TGTGCCAGCAGCTTAGGACATCTAAGGGGCTACACCTTC CASSLGHLRGYTF TRBJ1-2 TRBV7-2 - -
TGTGCCAGCAGTTTGGGTAGCGGGAACCACAATGAGCAGTTCTTC CASSLGSGNHNEQFF TRBJ2-1 TRBV6-1 few TRBD2
TGTGCCAGCAGTTACGGGGGCAGACTCCTCGGAGCCCAGCATTTT CASSYGGRLLGAQHF TRBJ1-5 TRBV6-6 many -
TGTGCCAGCAGCCAAGGTCGAGGGGGGGAGACCCAGTACTTC CASSQGRGGETQYF TRBJ2-5 TRBV3-1 - -
TGTGCCAGCAGCTTAGTTTATGGGGGCGTAGGCTACGAGCAGTACTTC CASSLVYGGVGYEQYF TRBJ2-7 TRBV7-2 few -
TGTGCCAGCAGCTCTAGCGGATTCACAGATACGCAGTATTTT CASSSSGFTDTQYF TRBJ2-3 TRBV7-2 many TRBD2